This T cell receptor (beta chain) was obtained from a study of blood T cell repertoires in COVID-19. Overall study: Acute and convalescent COVID-19 samples came from the United States, Italy and Spain.

The participants were between roughly 18 and 90 years old and came from some 25 US areas. Recovered status applied to Cohort 3 donors who had two consecutive negative PCRs. It also applied to those with clearance or with symptom resolution. Original methodology: Estimated nucleated cell counts came from reference gene primer amplification. Method: immunoSEQ multiplex PCR; TCRdb's copy keeps in-frame clones and lacks some. The DNA was the basis for D and trimming; V, J and clone size are from that table. The table shows under 300,000 clones, with 85% to 95% occurring only once. Sequenced sample: PBMCs or T cells enriched from blood (not recorded which). The receptor comes from a young woman who had recovered from COVID-19.

The CDR3 region has the DNA TGTGCCAGCAGCTACCGGGACAGGGGGCGCCTAAATGAAAAACTGTTTTTT. This codes for CASSYRDRGRLNEKLFF. The rearrangement links TRBV6-6 to TRBJ1-4, with TRBD1 identical over 12 bases. Germline V gene data show CDR1 as MNHNY and CDR2 as SVGAGI (reference sequence). The CDR3 is 17 residues long. J gave up 5 bases and V 6 bases, and 10 bases lay outside the gene matches.